A single sample is the source of the 4 T cell receptor beta chains below, sequenced in a study of CD8+ T cells in alopecia areata. Investigators isolated RNA and reverse transcribed it into cDNA to act as the sequencing template. Produced via immunoSEQ multiplex PCR; TCRdb's table is partial and in-frame only. The table records 160,000 or so clones, just over 65% of them present only once. Sequencing was performed on CD8+ T cells sorted from blood, taken at week 0. The receptor source for this set is a human donor with alopecia areata.

This chain connects TRBV9 to TRBJ2-5; D call uncertain. Germline V CDR1 and CDR2: SGDLS, YYNGEE. V lost 6 bases to trimming and J lost 8 bases, with 20 bases between them. This CDR3 is 14 amino acids long. The CDR3 bases are TGTGCCAGCATGCCCCCCTACCGTAACGGTACCCAGTACTTC. Amino acids: CASMPPYRNGTQYF.

This sequence joins TRBV29-1 and TRBJ1-2; D is undetermined. Germline V gene data show CDR1 as SQVTM and CDR2 as ANQGSEA. Trimming stripped 0 bases from V and 2 bases from J, with 7 bases between. The CDR3 is 13 amino acids. CDR3 amino acids: CSVEDGENYGYTF. In nucleotides, the CDR3 is TGCAGCGTTGAAGATGGGGAGAACTATGGCTACACCTTC.

The rearrangement uses TRBV7-9 and TRBJ2-1; D might be TRBD1 (5 bases). V lost 3 bases and J 0 bases, leaving 9 bases between the germline ends. The CDR3 length is 15 residues. Germline CDR1 is SEHNR and CDR2 is FQNEAQ (reference sequence). DNA of the CDR3: TGTGCCAGCAGCTTCAAGACAGTCTCCTACAATGAGCAGTTCTTC. It codes for CASSFKTVSYNEQFF.

The V gene is TRBV2, the J gene TRBJ2-7, with a weak D call TRBD2 (7 bases). Germline loops: CDR1 SNHLY, CDR2 FYNNEI. V was shortened by 8 bases and J by 5 bases, with 16 bases between the two germline ends. This CDR3 has 13 amino acids. The CDR3: CASGLRGADEQYF. CDR3 nucleotides: TGTGCCAGCGGATTACGGGGGGCTGACGAGCAGTACTTC. The whole variable domain, filled in from reference TRBV2 and TRBJ2-7, reads EPEVTQTPSHQVTQMGQEVILRCVPISNHLYFYWYRQILGQKVEFLVSFYNNEISEKSEIFDDQFSVERPDGSNFTLKIRSTKLEDSAMYFCASGLRGADEQYFGPGTRLTVT.